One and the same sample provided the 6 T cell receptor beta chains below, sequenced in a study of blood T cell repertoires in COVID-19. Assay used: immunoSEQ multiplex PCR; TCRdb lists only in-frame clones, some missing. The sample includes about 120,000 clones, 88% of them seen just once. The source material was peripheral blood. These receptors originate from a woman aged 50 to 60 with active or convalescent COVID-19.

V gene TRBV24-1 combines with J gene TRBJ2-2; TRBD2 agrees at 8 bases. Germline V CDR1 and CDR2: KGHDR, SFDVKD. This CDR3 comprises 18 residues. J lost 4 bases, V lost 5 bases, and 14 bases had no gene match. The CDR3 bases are TGTGCCACCAGTGCCTGGGGGTACCCCGGGACTAGCACCGGGGAGCTGTTTTTT. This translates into CATSAWGYPGTSTGELFF.

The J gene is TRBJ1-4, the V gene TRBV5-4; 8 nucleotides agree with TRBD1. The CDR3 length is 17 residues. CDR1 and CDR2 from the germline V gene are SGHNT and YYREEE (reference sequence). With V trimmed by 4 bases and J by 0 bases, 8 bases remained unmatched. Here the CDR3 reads CASSDGTGPATNEKLFF. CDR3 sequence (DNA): TGTGCCAGCAGCGACGGGACAGGACCTGCAACTAATGAAAAACTGTTTTTT.

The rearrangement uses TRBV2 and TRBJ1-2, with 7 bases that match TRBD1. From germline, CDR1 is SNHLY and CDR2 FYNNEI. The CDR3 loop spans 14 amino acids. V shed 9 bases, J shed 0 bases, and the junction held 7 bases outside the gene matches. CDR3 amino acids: CASTGTVANYGYTF. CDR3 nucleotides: TGTGCCAGTACCGGGACAGTAGCTAACTATGGCTACACCTTC.

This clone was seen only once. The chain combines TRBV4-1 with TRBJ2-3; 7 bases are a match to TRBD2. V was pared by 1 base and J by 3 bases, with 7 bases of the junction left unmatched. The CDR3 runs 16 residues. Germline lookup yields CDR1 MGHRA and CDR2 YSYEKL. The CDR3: CASSQASSGMTDTQYF. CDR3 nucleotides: TGCGCCAGCAGCCAAGCATCCAGCGGGATGACAGATACGCAGTATTTT.

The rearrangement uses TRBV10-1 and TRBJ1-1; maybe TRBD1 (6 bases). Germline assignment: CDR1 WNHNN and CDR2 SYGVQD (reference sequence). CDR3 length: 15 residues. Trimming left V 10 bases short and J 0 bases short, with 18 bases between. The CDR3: CAIIQGCNMNTEAFF. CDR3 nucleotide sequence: TGCGCCATCATACAGGGATGTAATATGAACACTGAAGCTTTCTTT.

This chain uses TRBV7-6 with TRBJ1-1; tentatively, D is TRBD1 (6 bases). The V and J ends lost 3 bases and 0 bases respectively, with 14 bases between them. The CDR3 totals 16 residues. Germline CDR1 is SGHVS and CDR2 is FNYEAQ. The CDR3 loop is CASSFIEPGVNTEAFF. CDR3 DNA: TGTGCCAGCAGCTTTATAGAGCCAGGGGTGAACACTGAAGCTTTCTTT.